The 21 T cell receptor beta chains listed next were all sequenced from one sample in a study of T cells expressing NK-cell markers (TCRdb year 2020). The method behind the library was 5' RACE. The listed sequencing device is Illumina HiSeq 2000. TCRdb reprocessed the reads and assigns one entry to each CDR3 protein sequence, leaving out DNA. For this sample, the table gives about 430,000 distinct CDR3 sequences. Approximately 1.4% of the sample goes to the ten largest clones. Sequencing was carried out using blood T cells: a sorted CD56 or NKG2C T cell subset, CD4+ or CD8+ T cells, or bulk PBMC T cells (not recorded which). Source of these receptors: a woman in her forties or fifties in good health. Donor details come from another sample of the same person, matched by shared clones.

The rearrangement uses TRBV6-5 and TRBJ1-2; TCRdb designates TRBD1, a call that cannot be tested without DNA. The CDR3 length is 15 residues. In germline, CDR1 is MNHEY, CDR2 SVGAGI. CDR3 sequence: CASRTQGEANYGYTF.

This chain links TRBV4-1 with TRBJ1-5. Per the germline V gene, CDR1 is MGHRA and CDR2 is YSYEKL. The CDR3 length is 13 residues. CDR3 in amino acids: CASSRIMGQPQHF.

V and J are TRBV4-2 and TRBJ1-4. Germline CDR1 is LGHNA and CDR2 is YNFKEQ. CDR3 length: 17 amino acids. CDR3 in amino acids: CASSPRGGGTFPEKLFF.

CDR3 residues: CASSLGQGIYEQYF. The rearrangement joins TRBV7-8 to TRBJ2-7; there is no DNA to check the TCRdb D call of TRBD1. This CDR3 is 14 amino acids long. Germline V lookup: CDR1 SGHVS, CDR2 FQNEAQ.

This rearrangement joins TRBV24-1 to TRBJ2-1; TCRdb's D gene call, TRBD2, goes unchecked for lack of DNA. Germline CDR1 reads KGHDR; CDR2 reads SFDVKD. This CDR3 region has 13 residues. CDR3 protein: CATRTGTSYEQFF.

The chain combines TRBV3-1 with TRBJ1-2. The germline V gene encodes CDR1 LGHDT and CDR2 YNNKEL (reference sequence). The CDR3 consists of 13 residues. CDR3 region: CASRGGSGYGYTF.

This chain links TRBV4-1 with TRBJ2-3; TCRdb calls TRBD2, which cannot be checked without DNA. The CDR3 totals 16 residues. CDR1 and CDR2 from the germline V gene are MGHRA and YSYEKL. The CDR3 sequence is CASSQGVGGNLDTQYF.

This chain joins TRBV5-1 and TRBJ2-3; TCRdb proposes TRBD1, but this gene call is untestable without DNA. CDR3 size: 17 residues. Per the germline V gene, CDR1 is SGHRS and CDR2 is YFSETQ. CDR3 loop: CASTGAWGLRRTDTQYF.

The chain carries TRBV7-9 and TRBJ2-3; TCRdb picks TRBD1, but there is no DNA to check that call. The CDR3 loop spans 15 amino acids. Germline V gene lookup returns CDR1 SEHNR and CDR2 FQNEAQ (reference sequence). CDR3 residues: CASSFPRGDTDTQYF.

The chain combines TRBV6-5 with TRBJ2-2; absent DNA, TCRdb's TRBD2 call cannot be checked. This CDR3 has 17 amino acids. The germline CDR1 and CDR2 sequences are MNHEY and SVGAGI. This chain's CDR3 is CASSRTSGRSWTGELFF.

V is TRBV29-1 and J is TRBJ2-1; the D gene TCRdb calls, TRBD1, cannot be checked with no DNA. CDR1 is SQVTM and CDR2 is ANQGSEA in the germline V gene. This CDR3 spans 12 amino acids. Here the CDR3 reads CSVCPKINEQFF.

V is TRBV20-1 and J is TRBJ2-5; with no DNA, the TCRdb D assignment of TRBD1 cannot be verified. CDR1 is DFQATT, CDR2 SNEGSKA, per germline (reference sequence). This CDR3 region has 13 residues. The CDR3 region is CSAGAGAGETQYF.

CDR3: CSVEEENYGYTF. J is TRBJ1-2 and V is TRBV29-1. Per the germline V gene, CDR1 is SQVTM and CDR2 is ANQGSEA. This CDR3 is built from 12 residues.

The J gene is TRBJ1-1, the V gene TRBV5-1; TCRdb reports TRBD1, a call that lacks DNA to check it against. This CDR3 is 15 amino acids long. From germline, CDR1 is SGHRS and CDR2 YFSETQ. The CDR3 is CASSLLDRGHTEAFF.

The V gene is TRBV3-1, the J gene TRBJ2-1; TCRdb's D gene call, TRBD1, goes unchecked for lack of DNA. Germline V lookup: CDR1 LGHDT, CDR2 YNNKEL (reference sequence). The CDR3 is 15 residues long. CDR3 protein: CASSRAPEGYNEQFF.

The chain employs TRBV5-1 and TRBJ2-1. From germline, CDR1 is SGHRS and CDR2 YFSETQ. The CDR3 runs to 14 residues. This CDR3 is CASSLYGTTNEQFF.

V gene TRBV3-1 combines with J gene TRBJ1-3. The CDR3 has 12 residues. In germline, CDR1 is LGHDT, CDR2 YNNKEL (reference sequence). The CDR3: CASSQGGNTIYF. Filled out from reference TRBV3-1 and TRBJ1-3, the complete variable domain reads DTAVSQTPKYLVTQMGNDKSIKCEQNLGHDTMYWYKQDSKKFLKIMFSYNNKELIINETVPNRFSPKSPDKAHLNLHINSLELGDSAVYFCASSQGGNTIYFGEGSWLTVV.

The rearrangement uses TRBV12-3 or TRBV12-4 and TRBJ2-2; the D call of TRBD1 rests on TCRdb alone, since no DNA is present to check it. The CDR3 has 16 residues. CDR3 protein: CASRGGLAANTGELFF.

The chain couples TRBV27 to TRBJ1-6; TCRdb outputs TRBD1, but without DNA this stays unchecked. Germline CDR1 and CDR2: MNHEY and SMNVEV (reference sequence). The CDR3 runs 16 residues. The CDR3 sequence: CASSFSPVEGNSPLHF.

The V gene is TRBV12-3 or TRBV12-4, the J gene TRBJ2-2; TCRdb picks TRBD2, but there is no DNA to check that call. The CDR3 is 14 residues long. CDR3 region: CASKTSGYTGELFF.

The CDR3 protein is CASRWTGGLEETQYF. The rearrangement uses TRBV5-1 and TRBJ2-5; checking the TCRdb D call of TRBD1 is not possible without DNA. This CDR3 has 15 residues. Germline V gene sequence: CDR1 SGHRS, CDR2 YFSETQ.